One and the same sample provided the 5 T cell receptor beta chains below, sequenced in a study of blood T cell repertoires in COVID-19 (TCRdb year 2020). Library method: the immunoSEQ multiplex PCR assay. TCRdb limited this immuneACCESS table to in-frame rearrangements with V and J called. A share of clones is missing; checked studies link under half to unresolved V genes, and the rest is unexplained. The sample data list just under 350,000 clones, and roughly 89% of these were observed just once. The ten largest clones represent roughly 3.3% of the sample. Sequences were obtained from peripheral blood. The receptors were sampled from a woman in her late teens or twenties who had recovered from COVID-19.

This clone was counted only a few times. The chain links TRBV24-1 to TRBJ2-1; the match to TRBD2 covers 7 bases. Trimming removed 4 bases from V and 0 bases from J; junction bases left unmatched: 5. The CDR3 spans 16 residues. The germline V gene encodes CDR1 KGHDR and CDR2 SFDVKD. CDR3 residues: CATSDPSGNSYNEQFF. The CDR3 bases are TGTGCCACCAGTGACCCCAGCGGGAACTCCTACAATGAGCAGTTCTTC.

The chain couples TRBV3-1 (or the pseudogene TRBV3-2) to TRBJ2-3; D possibly corresponds to TRBD1 (6 bases). Trimming took 6 bases from V and 0 from J, leaving 22 bases between them. Germline CDR1 LGHDT, CDR2 YNNKEL (reference sequence). The CDR3 has 18 amino acids. The CDR3 coding sequence is TGTGCCAGCAGTCCGAGGGGGTCTAGAAGTAGTAGCACAGATACGCAGTATTTT. Encoded protein: CASSPRGSRSSSTDTQYF.

The chain carries TRBV11-2 and TRBJ2-2, with a possible D match to TRBD2 (5 bases). V lost 1 base and J lost 4, with 7 bases in between. Per the germline V gene, CDR1 is SGHAT and CDR2 is FQNNGV. The CDR3 is 14 amino acids. The CDR3 here is CASSLVRGTGELFF. CDR3 DNA sequence: TGTGCCAGCAGCTTAGTACGGGGCACCGGGGAGCTGTTTTTT.

This chain uses TRBV6-1 with TRBJ1-6, with 8 bases matching TRBD1. V dropped 2 bases and J dropped 11; count of bases not matched to a gene: 8. CDR3 length: 15 residues. Germline values: CDR1 MNHNS, CDR2 SASEGT. The CDR3 reads CASSESGQGRTPLHF. The CDR3 DNA follows: TGTGCCAGCAGTGAATCAGGACAGGGTCGGACACCCCTCCACTTT.

On this clone: At one of its ends the junction is not consistent with the germline gene, which may arise from a read error. The V and J genes are TRBV28 and TRBJ1-2; D is unresolved. Germline CDR1 MDHEN, CDR2 SYDVKM. This CDR3 is 13 amino acids long. DNA of the CDR3: TGTGCCACCTCCTATAGCACTAAGTATGGCTACACCTTC. Translation gives CATSYSTKYGYTF.